The 18 T cell receptor beta chains in this list originate from one sample, sequenced in a study of T cells in Graves' hyperthyroidism and ophthalmopathy. RNA transcripts yielded amplified TCR beta CDR3 regions. When the TCR CDR3 underwent first-round RT-PCR, the HTBI primer set was used. MiXCR was run by TCRdb on the multiplex PCR reads, yielding one entry per CDR3 protein. The sample has about 600,000 distinct CDR3 sequences, roughly 14% seen once. Sequenced material: blood. Source of these receptors: a woman aged 45-60 years with Graves' ophthalmopathy.

This clonotype has a handful of counts. The chain has TRBV4-1 and TRBJ2-7, with D maybe TRBD1 (6 bases). The germline gives CDR1 MGHRA, CDR2 YSYEKL. The V end was cut by 2 bases, the J end by 3 bases, with 17 bases between. The CDR3 has 16 residues. The CDR3 DNA reads as TGCGCCAGCAGCCAACCCTCCCGGACAGCCAACTACGAGCAGTACTTC. Amino acids: CASSQPSRTANYEQYF.

This clonotype was seen ten or more times. The chain carries TRBV28 and TRBJ2-5; D tentatively reads TRBD1 or TRBD2 (5 bases each). From germline, CDR1 is MDHEN and CDR2 SYDVKM. V was clipped by 2 bases and J by 5 bases, with 12 bases between them. CDR3 length: 14 amino acids. The CDR3 DNA sequence: TGTGCCAGCAGTTTAATCCCAGAGGGGGAGACCCAGTACTTC. Translating it yields CASSLIPEGETQYF. The complete variable domain, with remaining parts taken from reference TRBV28 and TRBJ2-5, reads DVKVTQSSRYLVKRTGEKVFLECVQDMDHENMFWYRQDPGLGLRLIYFSYDVKMKEKGDIPEGYSVSREKKERFSLILESASTNQTSMYLCASSLIPEGETQYFGPGTRLLVL.

V is TRBV6-2 or TRBV6-3 and J is TRBJ2-6, with a possible D match to TRBD1 (6 bases). The V end lost 2 bases, the J end lost 5 bases, and 16 bases lay between the germline ends. This CDR3 has 17 residues. The V gene's germline CDR1 is MNHEY and CDR2 SVGEGT. This CDR3 is CASSYQIDRYRANVLTF. DNA of the CDR3: TGTGCCAGCAGTTACCAAATCGACAGGTATAGGGCCAACGTCCTGACTTTC.

This clonotype has ten or more counts. V and J are TRBV6-2 or TRBV6-3 and TRBJ2-1, with TRBD2 identical over 12 bases. There are 17 residues in the CDR3. The trim removed 2 bases at V and 4 bases at J, leaving 6 bases unmatched. Germline V gene data show CDR1 as MNHEY and CDR2 as SVGEGT. Here the CDR3 reads CASSYTRLAGAYNEQFF. Written as DNA, the CDR3 is TGTGCCAGCAGTTACACTCGACTAGCGGGAGCGTACAATGAGCAGTTCTTC.

This clonotype has a count of ten or more. The chain uses TRBV12-3 or TRBV12-4 and TRBJ2-1; TRBD2 might be the D (7 bases). V was clipped by 5 bases and J by 8 bases, with 19 bases between them. CDR3 length equals 15 residues. Here the CDR3 DNA reads TGTGCCAGCAGTACCCTCTTATCGGGGGGCCATGAGCAGTTCTTC. It translates to CASSTLLSGGHEQFF.

The chain couples TRBV20-1 to TRBJ2-7; 10 nucleotides match TRBD2. The CDR3 contains 15 residues. V dropped 5 bases and J dropped 0; count of bases not matched to a gene: 7. Germline V gene lookup returns CDR1 DFQATT and CDR2 SNEGSKA (reference sequence). CDR3 protein: CSAPSLAGASYEQYF. DNA of the CDR3: TGCAGTGCTCCCTCCCTAGCGGGAGCCTCCTACGAGCAGTACTTC.

The table lists this clonotype with a few counts. The chain joins TRBV6-6 to TRBJ2-1; unclear D gene. CDR1 MNHNY and CDR2 SVGAGI come from the germline V gene (reference sequence). The CDR3 is 14 residues long. Trimming pared 0 bases from V and 10 bases from J, leaving 13 bases between. CDR3 loop: CASSYSRTSIEQFF. CDR3 nucleotides: TGTGCCAGCAGTTACTCAAGAACCTCGATCGAGCAGTTCTTC.

V and J are TRBV29-1 and TRBJ1-1; D remains unclear. CDR1 is SQVTM, CDR2 ANQGSEA, per germline. V lost 6 bases to trimming and J lost 5 bases, with 16 bases between them. The length of the CDR3 is 13 residues. CDR3 DNA: TGCAGCGTAGTGGAGGTCGCTATGACTGAAGCTTTCTTT. Translated, it gives CSVVEVAMTEAFF.

This clonotype was counted ten times or more. V gene TRBV3-1 combines with J gene TRBJ2-1; D not certain. The germline gives CDR1 LGHDT, CDR2 YNNKEL (reference sequence). V lost 1 base and J lost 7, with 8 bases in between. The CDR3 has 13 residues. DNA for the CDR3: TGTGCCAGCAGCCAAGTCCGAGCAAATGAGCAGTTCTTC. This codes for CASSQVRANEQFF.

At least ten counts were recorded for this clonotype. The rearrangement links TRBV30 to TRBJ1-1; D might be TRBD1 (6 bases). The CDR3 has 13 residues. The germline V gene encodes CDR1 GTSNPN and CDR2 SVGIG (reference sequence). V was trimmed by 3 bases and J by 3 bases, leaving 11 bases between them. CDR3 nucleotides: TGTGCCTGGAGAGGGGGTAAGGACACTGAAGCTTTCTTT. Translated: CAWRGGKDTEAFF.

V is TRBV29-1 and J is TRBJ1-4; 8 bases are shared with TRBD1. The CDR3 is 13 residues long. V gave up 7 bases and J gave up 8 bases; unmatched junction bases: 9. Germline loops: CDR1 SQVTM, CDR2 ANQGSEA. As DNA, the CDR3 is TGCAGCGCCACGGACAGGGTGTTGGAAAAACTGTTTTTT. It encodes CSATDRVLEKLFF.

This clonotype has at least ten counts. The CDR3 coding sequence is TGCAGTGCCCTAGCGGTGACTTACAATGAGCAGTTCTTC. Protein product: CSALAVTYNEQFF. The chain joins TRBV20-1 to TRBJ2-1, with 7 bases matching TRBD2. The CDR3 extends over 13 amino acids. Germline assignment: CDR1 DFQATT and CDR2 SNEGSKA (reference sequence). After removal of 6 bases from V and 4 bases from J, the junction contained 6 bases not matched to a gene.

There are many counts of this clonotype. This chain links TRBV5-1 with TRBJ1-2; a possible D gene is TRBD1 (5 bases). This CDR3 is 13 amino acids long. The V and J ends lost 4 bases and 3 bases respectively, with 10 bases between them. Germline V lookup: CDR1 SGHRS, CDR2 YFSETQ. The CDR3 loop reads CASSAGGHYGYTF. The CDR3 nucleotides read TGCGCCAGCAGCGCCGGGGGACACTATGGCTACACCTTC.

The rearrangement links TRBV4-1 to TRBJ1-2, with TRBD1 matching 10 bases. This CDR3 has 14 residues. Germline V gives CDR1 MGHRA, CDR2 YSYEKL. The junction had 6 bases not matched to a gene; V was cut back by 4 bases and J by 7 bases. CDR3 in amino acids: CASSRTTGGFGYTF. CDR3 in DNA: TGCGCCAGCAGCCGAACGACAGGGGGCTTTGGCTACACCTTC.

This clonotype has a count of ten or more. The chain carries TRBV7-6 and TRBJ2-5; D remains ambiguous. V lost 2 bases to trimming and J lost 3 bases, with 13 bases between them. This CDR3 spans 15 amino acids. Germline assignment: CDR1 SGHVS and CDR2 FNYEAQ. DNA for the CDR3: TGTGCCAGCAGCTTACTTCTGACACCGAAAGAGACCCAGTACTTC. Translated: CASSLLLTPKETQYF.

The chain recombines TRBV2 with TRBJ1-4; D is undetermined. V was cut by 1 base and J by 0 bases, with 6 bases left in between. The CDR3 length is 15 residues. Looked up from germline, CDR1 is SNHLY and CDR2 is FYNNEI. The CDR3 region is CASSEGGATNEKLFF. Written as DNA, the CDR3 is TGTGCCAGCAGTGAAGGCGGGGCAACTAATGAAAAACTGTTTTTT.

This clonotype appeared a single time. A much larger clone lies one base from this, so it may be a read error. CDR3 bases: TGCAGTACTAGAGATTACAGGGGTTATGGCTACACCTTC. This translates into CSTRDYRGYGYTF. V gene TRBV20-1 combines with J gene TRBJ1-2, with 7 bases lining up with TRBD1. The length of the CDR3 is 13 residues. The germline CDR1 and CDR2 sequences are DFQATT and SNEGSKA (reference sequence).

This clonotype was counted a few times. The rearrangement links TRBV20-1 to TRBJ2-1; D is possibly TRBD1 or TRBD2 (7 bases each). V dropped 2 bases and J dropped 4 bases, with 15 bases sitting between them. CDR3 size: 15 residues. Looked up from germline, CDR1 is DFQATT and CDR2 is SNEGSKA (reference sequence). The CDR3 spells CSARKTGRGYNEQFF. DNA for the CDR3: TGCAGTGCTAGAAAGACAGGGAGGGGGTACAATGAGCAGTTCTTC.